This is a list of T cell receptor beta chains from one sample in a study of Graves' ophthalmopathy and Graves' hyperthyroidism. MiXCR, applied by TCRdb to the multiplex PCR reads, yields one record per CDR3 protein. The top ten hold roughly 12% of the sample, which has around 340,000 distinct CDR3 sequences, around a sixth seen once. The sequenced sample was peripheral blood. These receptors all come from an adult man with Graves' ophthalmopathy. CDR3s include the opening cysteine and the closing phenylalanine or tryptophan. The D gene is left open where the match is weak. Expanded clones are given a class, and other clones once, few, many or no size at all.

v_call,d_call,clone_size,j_call,cdr3_nt,cdr3_aa
TRBV11-2,-,-,TRBJ2-7,TGTGCCAGCAGCTTTATGGGGGCCGTGAGTTCCTACGAGCAGTACTTC,CASSFMGAVSSYEQYF
TRBV28,-,many,TRBJ1-5,TGTGCCAGCGCCCAGGATCTGAATCAGCCCCAGCATTTT,CASAQDLNQPQHF
TRBV6-2/TRBV6-3,-,many,TRBJ1-2,TGTGCCAGCAGCAACAGGGACTATGGCTACACCTTC,CASSNRDYGYTF
TRBV24-1,-,many,TRBJ2-6,TGTGCCACCAGTCCGGACGAGACATCGGGCCTGACTTTC,CATSPDETSGLTF
TRBV30,-,few,TRBJ2-2,TGTGCCAGGAGTGTATATCCCCCGAACACCGGGGAGCTGTTTTTT,CARSVYPPNTGELFF
TRBV27,-,-,TRBJ2-1,TGTACCAGCAGTGCCCGACTAGGGTTAGAGCAGTTCTTC,CTSSARLGLEQFF
TRBV2,-,few,TRBJ1-1,TGTGCCAGCAGTAAAGAACTGGGACGGGGAAATGAAGCTTTCTTT,CASSKELGRGNEAFF
TRBV7-8,-,many,TRBJ1-2,TGTGCCAGCAGCTTATGGACAGATCCAGGCTACACCTTC,CASSLWTDPGYTF
TRBV20-1,TRBD1,-,TRBJ2-5,TGCAGTGCTAGAGATACCGGGACAGGGGTCGGCGAGACCCAGTACTTC,CSARDTGTGVGETQYF
TRBV6-2/TRBV6-3,-,-,TRBJ2-5,TGTGCCAGCATCCCGGGGGGCCTTCAAGAGACCCAGTACTTC,CASIPGGLQETQYF
TRBV12-3/TRBV12-4,-,many,TRBJ1-5,TGTGCCAGCAGTTTAGGTGTGGCAGGGACCCAGCATTTT,CASSLGVAGTQHF
TRBV7-2,-,-,TRBJ1-6,TGTGCCAGCAGCTTAGTTTTGGACCGACTGAATTCACCCCTCCACTTT,CASSLVLDRLNSPLHF
TRBV6-1,-,many,TRBJ2-5,TGTGCCAGCAGGGCGGCCAATCCAGAGACCCAGTACTTC,CASRAANPETQYF
TRBV24-1,TRBD2,-,TRBJ2-7,TGTGCCACCAGTGGGACTAGCGGGGGGCGGTCCTACGAGCAGTACTTC,CATSGTSGGRSYEQYF
TRBV27,TRBD2,many,TRBJ2-7,TGTGCCAGCAGTTTTCTGGCGGGAGCGGACATGCAGTACTTC,CASSFLAGADMQYF
TRBV5-1,TRBD1,many,TRBJ2-5,TGCGCCAGCAGCTTGCCAGGGGGCGCGTTCGGAGAGACCCAGTACTTC,CASSLPGGAFGETQYF
TRBV11-2,-,many,TRBJ1-5,TGTGCCAGCAGCAAAGAGGGGGGGTATAATCAGCCCCAGCATTTT,CASSKEGGYNQPQHF
TRBV4-3,-,many,TRBJ1-3,TGCGCCAGCAGCCAAGATTACATCTCTGGAAACACCATATATTTT,CASSQDYISGNTIYF
TRBV6-2/TRBV6-3,-,few,TRBJ2-2,TGTGCCAGCAGTTACGAGGGGGTATTGACCGGGGAGCTGTTTTTT,CASSYEGVLTGELFF
TRBV7-2,-,many,TRBJ2-2,TGTGCCAGCAGCTTAGTGGGAGCCGGGGAGCTGTTTTTT,CASSLVGAGELFF
TRBV2,-,-,TRBJ2-7,TGTGCCAGCAGTGAAGAGGGCGGCCTATACTACGAGCAGTACTTC,CASSEEGGLYYEQYF
TRBV11-2,-,many,TRBJ2-7,TGTGCCAGCAGCTTAGCTGTAACCTACGAGCAGTACTTC,CASSLAVTYEQYF
TRBV5-1,TRBD1,many,TRBJ2-7,TGCGCCAGCAGCTCACAGGGGAGCAACGAGCAGTACTTC,CASSSQGSNEQYF
TRBV6-5,TRBD1,many,TRBJ1-5,TGTGCCAGCAGTTATGATGTGGGGCAGGGGGCCAGTTATAGCAATCAGCCCCAGCATTTT,CASSYDVGQGASYSNQPQHF
TRBV24-1,-,many,TRBJ1-2,TGTGCCACCAGTTCCGAGGGTCTCTATGGCTACACCTTC,CATSSEGLYGYTF
TRBV11-2,-,many,TRBJ2-7,TGTGCCAGCAGCTTAGTAGAATACGAGCAGTACTTC,CASSLVEYEQYF
TRBV28,TRBD2,few,TRBJ2-7,TGTGCCAGCAAACTAGCGGCGAGCCCCCGAACCTCCTACGAGCAGTACTTC,CASKLAASPRTSYEQYF
TRBV2,-,many,TRBJ1-5,TGTGCCAGCAGTGAAGACTTTAACCAGCCCCAGCATTTT,CASSEDFNQPQHF
TRBV7-2,TRBD1,-,TRBJ1-1,TGTGCCAGCAGCCCTATCGACAGGGCCACTGAAGCTTTCTTT,CASSPIDRATEAFF